The sequence of this T cell receptor beta chain was determined in a study of beta chain features in type 1 diabetes. Comments on this clone: Its antigen is unknown.

Broader study findings: Moderate but significant shortening of TCRB CDR3s was recorded in all four CD4+ subsets from Type 1 diabetes patients.

CDR1 is SGHAT, CDR2 FQNNGV, per germline. The CDR3 spans 14 residues. V was trimmed by 7 bases and J by 1 base, leaving 12 bases between them. Reverse transcribing all isolated RNA meant expressed TCRB transcripts were sequenced. The assay was immunoSEQ multiplex PCR, and TCRdb's table has in-frame clones only and misses some. The profile covers about 160,000 clones, with 63% appearing a single time and 0.08% to 0.09% taken by the ten largest. The chain uses TRBV11-2 and TRBJ2-3; no definite D call. The sequence derives from a man younger than 45 with type 1 diabetes. Material for sequencing was naive CD4+ T cells from blood. The DNA for the CDR3 is TGTGCCAGCACACTCCGGTCTGGCACAGATACGCAGTATTTT. It translates to CASTLRSGTDTQYF.